This TCR beta chain was identified in a study of blood T cell repertoires in COVID-19. In the study overall: COVID-19 samples, acute and convalescent, were from the United States, Italy and Spain.

Germline lookup yields CDR1 MRHNA and CDR2 SNTAGT. Trimming removed 2 bases from V and 1 base from J, with 2 bases in between. CDR3 length equals 13 residues. Sequencing used immunoSEQ multiplex PCR; TCRdb keeps in-frame clones, though not all of them. The data show roughly 73,000 clones, about 69% seen once. This clonotype was obtained from a man between 65 and 85 years old with acute or convalescent COVID-19. The chain couples TRBV6-4 to TRBJ2-2; no clear D gene. The sample taken for sequencing was peripheral blood. As DNA, the CDR3 is TGTGCCAGCAGTGACCGGAACACCGGGGAGCTGTTTTTT. This encodes CASSDRNTGELFF.